These 3 T cell receptor beta chains originate from one sample sequenced in a study of shared clonotypes between healthy human individuals. Clones were read by immunoSEQ multiplex PCR, and TCRdb kept only the in-frame ones, dropping some. The sample holds some 2.1 million clones, about 94% seen once. Naive CD8 cells lacked CD45RO and underwent positive selection for CCR7, leaving out terminally differentiated effector memory CD45RA+ cells. The specimen sequenced was naive CD8+ T cells from PBMCs. Every receptor here comes from a man between 18 and 29 years old in good health. Some clones in this sample may be carry-over from other donors' samples.

For this clone: Other DNA sequences in the sample encode the same CDR3. The V call is TRBV5-1, the J call TRBJ2-1, with D maybe TRBD2 (5 bases). Trimming shortened V by 0 bases and J by 4 bases, and 5 bases separated the two germline ends. Germline lookup yields CDR1 SGHRS and CDR2 YFSETQ. The CDR3 is 13 residues long. As DNA, the CDR3 is TGCGCCAGCAGCTTGGGCGGGTACAATGAGCAGTTCTTC. Translation: CASSLGGYNEQFF.

This clone was counted a single time. This CDR3 is CASKGGAGGYTF. As DNA, the CDR3 is TGTGCCAGCAAGGGGGGGGCGGGTGGCTACACCTTC. V gene TRBV27 combines with J gene TRBJ1-2; maybe TRBD1 (6 bases). V lost 7 bases and J 7 bases, leaving 13 bases between the germline ends. Germline values: CDR1 MNHEY, CDR2 SMNVEV (reference sequence). The CDR3 length is 12 residues.

The chain uses TRBV29-1 and TRBJ2-1; TRBD2 matches 15 bases. CDR3 length equals 18 residues. Germline loops: CDR1 SQVTM, CDR2 ANQGSEA. Unmatched junction bases numbered 10, after V lost 5 bases and J lost 2 bases. The CDR3 sequence is CSVTGLAGGPEAYNEQFF. CDR3 coding DNA: TGCAGCGTTACCGGACTAGCGGGAGGGCCGGAGGCCTACAATGAGCAGTTCTTC.